This paragraph covers one T cell receptor beta chain sequence. Its antigen is as yet unknown. The sample belongs to a study of T cells after yellow fever vaccination. Study-wide results and limits: The bulk population could contribute abundant contaminating clonotypes to FACS-sorted repertoires.

Conversion of TCR transcripts into cDNA relied on 5'RACE template switching, which added a universal primer site and UMIs. Each CDR3 protein gets one entry after TCRdb re-called the 5' RACE reads with MiXCR. The table has around 530,000 distinct CDR3 sequences, about 15% seen once. The clonotype comes from a man younger than 30 who received the YFV17D yellow fever vaccine. This specimen consisted of PBMCs, obtained less than 6 days after the first yellow fever vaccination.

CDR3 nucleotide sequence: TGTGCCAGCAGCCCGCGGGGGGTGGCTGGCTACACCTTC. Translated: CASSPRGVAGYTF. The chain recombines TRBV7-2 with TRBJ1-2; possibly TRBD1 for D (5 bases). CDR3 length: 13 amino acids. V lost 5 bases, J lost 7 bases, and 14 bases lay in between. The V gene's germline CDR1 is SGHTA and CDR2 FQGNSA.